These 10 T cell receptor beta chains were sequenced from one sample in a study of shared clonotypes between healthy human individuals. TCRdb's table, derived via immunoSEQ multiplex PCR, lists solely in-frame clones and lacks some. The table lists 150,000 to 200,000 clones, over 80% of them singletons. Sequencing input: naive CD4+ T cells sorted from blood. Subset noted: CD45RA+ positively selected. The receptors were sampled from a woman aged 25 to 45 in good health.

Remarks on this clone: Other nucleotide sequences from this sample produce the same CDR3. The chain couples TRBV27 to TRBJ2-7, with 8 bases aligning to TRBD2. CDR1 and CDR2 (germline): MNHEY, SMNVEV (reference sequence). The V and J ends lost 4 bases and 2 bases, in that order; junction bases with no gene match: 4. The CDR3 runs to 14 residues. CDR3 DNA sequence: TGTGCCAGCAGTTCTACTAGCGGTACCTACGAGCAGTACTTC. Protein sequence: CASSSTSGTYEQYF.

J is TRBJ1-1 and V is TRBV18; 9 nucleotides match TRBD1. CDR1 is KGHSH and CDR2 is LQKENI in the germline V gene. The V gene end was trimmed by 2 bases and the J gene end by 4 bases; junction bases not matched to a gene: 5. The CDR3 runs 15 residues. For the CDR3, the DNA is TGTGCCAGCTCACCAGCCGGGACAGGGAGCACTGAAGCTTTCTTT. This codes for CASSPAGTGSTEAFF.

The V and J genes are TRBV27 and TRBJ2-1; 11 positions match TRBD1. Germline CDR1 reads MNHEY; CDR2 reads SMNVEV (reference sequence). Trimming cost V 3 bases and J 7 bases; bases outside gene matches: 5. The CDR3 has 15 residues. The CDR3 nucleotides are TGTGCCAGCAGTTTTGGGACAGGGGGGCGGAATGAGCAGTTCTTC. It codes for CASSFGTGGRNEQFF.

The chain is built from TRBV4-2 and TRBJ1-5; 10 bases are shared with TRBD1. The CDR3 totals 16 residues. Trimming removed 1 base from V and 4 bases from J; junction bases left unmatched: 4. In germline, CDR1 is LGHNA, CDR2 YNFKEQ. The CDR3 spells CASSQGDRGLNQPQHF. As DNA, the CDR3 is TGTGCCAGCAGCCAAGGGGACAGGGGATTAAATCAGCCCCAGCATTTT.

The chain is built from TRBV11-2 and TRBJ2-7; a weak D match, TRBD1 (5 bases). CDR1 SGHAT and CDR2 FQNNGV come from the germline V gene. Trimming shortened V by 5 bases and J by 0 bases, and 17 bases separated the two germline ends. The CDR3 is 16 amino acids. CDR3 sequence: CASSRPLRQSSYEQYF. Here the CDR3 DNA reads TGTGCCAGCAGCCGCCCCCTTCGACAGAGCTCCTACGAGCAGTACTTC. Filled out from reference TRBV11-2 and TRBJ2-7, the complete variable domain reads EAGVAQSPRYKIIEKRQSVAFWCNPISGHATLYWYQQILGQGPKLLIQFQNNGVVDDSQLPKDRFSAERLKGVDSTLKIQPAKLEDSAVYLCASSRPLRQSSYEQYFGPGTRLTVT.

J is TRBJ2-5 and V is TRBV6-1, with 8 bases fitting TRBD1. The tail of the sequence fits TRBJ2-7 better, so the J call may be wrong. Germline V gene lookup returns CDR1 MNHNS and CDR2 SASEGT. The CDR3 totals 15 residues. The CDR3 is CASSEDRGLSYEQYF. CDR3 bases: TGTGCCAGCAGTGAAGACAGGGGGTTATCCTACGAGCAGTACTTC.

The genes are TRBV4-1 and TRBJ1-4; D might be TRBD1 (6 bases). CDR1 is MGHRA and CDR2 is YSYEKL in the germline V gene. The CDR3 spans 13 residues. V was clipped by 4 bases and J by 8 bases, with 11 bases between them. The CDR3 loop reads CASSRNRDEKLFF. The CDR3 DNA is TGCGCCAGCAGCCGTAACAGGGACGAAAAACTGTTTTTT.

The rearrangement joins TRBV5-1 to TRBJ2-5; TRBD1 matches at 10 bases. Germline V gives CDR1 SGHRS, CDR2 YFSETQ. With 4 bases clipped from V and 3 bases from J, the junction kept 3 bases outside the gene matches. The length of the CDR3 is 14 residues. The CDR3, as DNA: TGCGCCAGCAGCCCCGGGACAGGGGAAGAGACCCAGTACTTC. Encoded protein: CASSPGTGEETQYF.

This clone appeared once. This rearrangement joins TRBV18 to TRBJ2-5; a weak D match, TRBD1 (6 bases). CDR1 and CDR2 (germline): KGHSH, LQKENI. Trimming shortened V by 4 bases and J by 2 bases, and 14 bases separated the two germline ends. There are 15 residues in the CDR3. This CDR3 is CASSLIRDKQETQYF. The DNA for the CDR3 is TGTGCCAGCTCACTTATCCGGGACAAACAAGAGACCCAGTACTTC.

The table lists this clone with a count of one. The gene calls are TRBV7-2 and TRBJ2-7, with TRBD2 matching 9 bases. In germline, CDR1 is SGHTA, CDR2 FQGNSA. This CDR3 has 14 residues. J lost 5 bases, V lost 4 bases, and 6 bases had no gene match. Here the CDR3 DNA reads TGTGCCAGCAGCTGGGACGGGACTAGCAACGAGCAGTACTTC. As protein: CASSWDGTSNEQYF.